A selection of T cell receptor beta chains follows, all from one sample in a study of CD8+ T cells in alopecia areata. The protocol was immunoSEQ multiplex PCR, while the TCRdb copy is restricted to in-frame clones and leaves out a portion. The data contain hundreds of thousands of clones, about 60% of them seen just once; the ten biggest clones take up approximately 0.44%. Sequencing used CD4+ T cells sorted from blood, obtained at week 0. These TCRs come from a human donor with alopecia areata. Both conserved end residues are part of each CDR3. D genes are given only for firm matches. Not all rows give a size; the values are once, few, many and, for expanded clones, a class.

>.|TRBV29-1|TRBJ2-3|TRBD1
TGCAGCGTTTTCAGGGGGCAAGGCACAGATACGCAGTATTTT
CSVFRGQGTDTQYF
>few|TRBV18|TRBJ2-3|.
TGTGCCAGCTCACCAAGAGGATTGGCGACAGATACGCAGTATTTT
CASSPRGLATDTQYF
>few|TRBV7-9|TRBJ2-7|.
TGTGCCAGCGCAGGGGTAGGTTACACCTACGAGCAGTACTTC
CASAGVGYTYEQYF
>.|TRBV6-5|TRBJ2-3|.
TGTGCCAGCAGTTACGCTGCATCATTCACAGATACGCAGTATTTT
CASSYAASFTDTQYF
>.|TRBV6-5|TRBJ2-7|TRBD1
TGTGCCAGCAGACCTGGGGACAGCCGACAGGAGCAGTACTTC
CASRPGDSRQEQYF
>.|TRBV15|TRBJ2-3|.
TGTGCCACCAACTACCAGGGAAGCACAGATACGCAGTATTTT
CATNYQGSTDTQYF
>.|TRBV7-9|TRBJ2-7|.
TGTGCCAGCAGCTTAGAAGCAACAGGGAGTTACAATGAGCAGTACTTC
CASSLEATGSYNEQYF
>.|TRBV6-5|TRBJ2-1|.
TGTGCCAGCAGTTACTCGCAGTCTAGATACAATGAGCAGTTCTTC
CASSYSQSRYNEQFF
>.|TRBV5-1|TRBJ1-1|.
TGCGCCAGCACCACCGGCAGGGCCAACACTGAAGCTTTCTTT
CASTTGRANTEAFF
>.|TRBV27|TRBJ2-5|.
TGTGCCAGCAGCCCGAGACGGGGAGAGACCCAGTACTTC
CASSPRRGETQYF
>few|TRBV29-1|TRBJ2-1|.
TGCAGCGCCGATGGGAGCTCCTACAATGAGCAGTTCTTC
CSADGSSYNEQFF
>.|TRBV7-9|TRBJ1-1|.
TGTGCCAGCAGCAGCGGAGGCTATAAGAACACTGAAGCTTTCTTT
CASSSGGYKNTEAFF
>few|TRBV7-2|TRBJ2-1|TRBD2
TGTGCCAGCAGCGCACTAGCGGCAACCTACAATGAGCAGTTCTTC
CASSALAATYNEQFF
>few|TRBV7-9|TRBJ2-3|TRBD2
TGTGCCAGCAGCTTAGCCGGGGGGAGCACAGATACGCAGTATTTT
CASSLAGGSTDTQYF
>few|TRBV5-6|TRBJ2-1|.
TGTGCCAGCAGCTTCGGAAACGCAATCTCCTACAATGAGCAGTTCTTC
CASSFGNAISYNEQFF
>.|TRBV18|TRBJ1-1|.
TGTGCCAGCTCACCACCGGCCAACAGACCGAACACTGAAGCTTTCTTT
CASSPPANRPNTEAFF
>few|TRBV29-1|TRBJ2-3|.
TGCAGCGGCCATGGGATCCTCACACCAGATACGCAGTATTTT
CSGHGILTPDTQYF
>many|TRBV7-2|TRBJ1-1|TRBD1
TGTGCCAGCAGCCCGCGGACAGGAACTGAAGCTTTCTTT
CASSPRTGTEAFF
>.|TRBV29-1|TRBJ2-1|TRBD2
TGCAGCGTTGTATTGGGGACTAGCAGAAACAATGAGCAGTTCTTC
CSVVLGTSRNNEQFF
>.|TRBV5-1|TRBJ2-1|.
TGCGCCAGCAGCTTGCAGGGTTACAATGAGCAGTTCTTC
CASSLQGYNEQFF
>.|TRBV7-2|TRBJ2-4|TRBD2
TGTGCCAGCACCCTGGCGGGGGGGGCAGCCAAAAACATTCAGTACTTC
CASTLAGGAAKNIQYF
>few|TRBV19|TRBJ2-6|.
TGTGCCAGTAAAAACGTGGCCTCTGGGGCCAACGTCCTGACTTTC
CASKNVASGANVLTF
>.|TRBV6-6|TRBJ1-1|.
TGTGCCAGCAGTTACTCGTTATCCCAGGGCACTGAAGCTTTCTTT
CASSYSLSQGTEAFF
>.|TRBV7-9|TRBJ2-6|.
TGTGCCAGCAGCTGGCGCCAGTTCGACTCTGGGGCCAACGTCCTGACTTTC
CASSWRQFDSGANVLTF
>.|TRBV5-1|TRBJ2-7|TRBD1
TGCGCCAGCAGCTTGGGCGGACAGGGCCTAGCGCGTTACGAGCAGTACTTC
CASSLGGQGLARYEQYF
>.|TRBV7-8|TRBJ2-7|.
TGTGCCAGCAGTCATGACCCTAACCTCTCCTACGAGCAGTACTTC
CASSHDPNLSYEQYF
>.|TRBV7-9|TRBJ1-1|.
TGTGCCAGCAGCCCCTGGGGGAGTCGCACTGAAGCTTTCTTT
CASSPWGSRTEAFF
>once|TRBV20-1|TRBJ1-2|.
TGCAGTGCTGCCCGACAGGATGGCTACACCTTC
CSAARQDGYTF
>few|TRBV29-1|TRBJ1-4|.
TGCAGCATTCGACATCCAACTAATGAAAAACTGTTTTTT
CSIRHPTNEKLFF
>.|TRBV11-2|TRBJ2-3|.
TGTGCCAGCAGCCTCTATGACAGGACAGATACGCAGTATTTT
CASSLYDRTDTQYF
>.|TRBV5-4|TRBJ2-1|.
TGTGCCAGCAGCCCTCAGGACGCCTACAATGAGCAGTTCTTC
CASSPQDAYNEQFF
>.|TRBV18|TRBJ1-2|.
TGTGCCAGCTCAGGGCCGGAGGACAGCTATGGCTACACCTTC
CASSGPEDSYGYTF
>.|TRBV6-6|TRBJ1-4|.
TGTGCCAGCAGTTGGGAGCAGGGAGGAGAAAAACTGTTTTTT
CASSWEQGGEKLFF
>few|TRBV14|TRBJ2-5|.
TGTGCCAGCAGGCCTAGCGCCCAAGAGACCCAGTACTTC
CASRPSAQETQYF
>.|TRBV18|TRBJ1-6|.
TGTGCCAGCTCGGTGGGACCGTTAAATTCACCCCTCCACTTT
CASSVGPLNSPLHF
>.|TRBV7-9|TRBJ1-1|.
TGTGCCAGCAGCTTAGCCCTGGATGGATTCCCTGAAGCTTTCTTT
CASSLALDGFPEAFF
>.|TRBV9|TRBJ1-5|.
TGTGCCAGCAGCGTAGATGGAATGGGGAATCAGCCCCAGCATTTT
CASSVDGMGNQPQHF
>.|TRBV6-1|TRBJ2-7|TRBD2
TGTGCCAGCAGTGAGAGGAGCGGGAGTTGGGGGGAGCAGTACTTC
CASSERSGSWGEQYF
>few|TRBV5-5|TRBJ2-1|.
TGTGCCAGCAGCTTGGAGGCCGGGACTTCCTACAATGAGCAGTTCTTC
CASSLEAGTSYNEQFF
>.|TRBV30|TRBJ2-4|.
TGTGCCTGGGGGGTTGGTCTGGTCAAAAACATTCAGTACTTC
CAWGVGLVKNIQYF
>.|TRBV7-9|TRBJ2-1|TRBD2
TGTGCCAGCAGTCCCGGGACTAGCGGGACACTGAGCTCCTACAATGAGCAGTTCTTC
CASSPGTSGTLSSYNEQFF
>.|TRBV29-1|TRBJ1-2|.
TGCAGCGTTGAAGATCCCGGGTATAGGTATGGCTACACCTTC
CSVEDPGYRYGYTF
>.|TRBV30|TRBJ1-1|TRBD1
TGTGCCTGGAGTGTCGACCGGGACAGTGAAGCTTTCTTT
CAWSVDRDSEAFF
>once|TRBV29-1|TRBJ2-7|TRBD1
TGCAGCGTCCGGGACAGGGGAGTCTACGAGCAGTACTTC
CSVRDRGVYEQYF
>.|TRBV7-9|TRBJ2-1|TRBD2
TGTGCCAGCGGCGTGGGACTAGCCACCAATGAGCAGTTCTTC
CASGVGLATNEQFF
>.|TRBV30|TRBJ2-2|.
TGTGCCTGGATACGGGGCGGCGCGAACACCGGGGAGCTGTTTTTT
CAWIRGGANTGELFF
>.|TRBV29-1|TRBJ2-2|TRBD2
TGCAGCGTTGATTTCGTCGGGAGGGGCGGGGAGCTGTTTTTT
CSVDFVGRGGELFF
>.|TRBV7-3|TRBJ1-2|.
TGTGCCAGCAGCCACTACAACATACAGGGAGAGGATGGCTACACCTTC
CASSHYNIQGEDGYTF